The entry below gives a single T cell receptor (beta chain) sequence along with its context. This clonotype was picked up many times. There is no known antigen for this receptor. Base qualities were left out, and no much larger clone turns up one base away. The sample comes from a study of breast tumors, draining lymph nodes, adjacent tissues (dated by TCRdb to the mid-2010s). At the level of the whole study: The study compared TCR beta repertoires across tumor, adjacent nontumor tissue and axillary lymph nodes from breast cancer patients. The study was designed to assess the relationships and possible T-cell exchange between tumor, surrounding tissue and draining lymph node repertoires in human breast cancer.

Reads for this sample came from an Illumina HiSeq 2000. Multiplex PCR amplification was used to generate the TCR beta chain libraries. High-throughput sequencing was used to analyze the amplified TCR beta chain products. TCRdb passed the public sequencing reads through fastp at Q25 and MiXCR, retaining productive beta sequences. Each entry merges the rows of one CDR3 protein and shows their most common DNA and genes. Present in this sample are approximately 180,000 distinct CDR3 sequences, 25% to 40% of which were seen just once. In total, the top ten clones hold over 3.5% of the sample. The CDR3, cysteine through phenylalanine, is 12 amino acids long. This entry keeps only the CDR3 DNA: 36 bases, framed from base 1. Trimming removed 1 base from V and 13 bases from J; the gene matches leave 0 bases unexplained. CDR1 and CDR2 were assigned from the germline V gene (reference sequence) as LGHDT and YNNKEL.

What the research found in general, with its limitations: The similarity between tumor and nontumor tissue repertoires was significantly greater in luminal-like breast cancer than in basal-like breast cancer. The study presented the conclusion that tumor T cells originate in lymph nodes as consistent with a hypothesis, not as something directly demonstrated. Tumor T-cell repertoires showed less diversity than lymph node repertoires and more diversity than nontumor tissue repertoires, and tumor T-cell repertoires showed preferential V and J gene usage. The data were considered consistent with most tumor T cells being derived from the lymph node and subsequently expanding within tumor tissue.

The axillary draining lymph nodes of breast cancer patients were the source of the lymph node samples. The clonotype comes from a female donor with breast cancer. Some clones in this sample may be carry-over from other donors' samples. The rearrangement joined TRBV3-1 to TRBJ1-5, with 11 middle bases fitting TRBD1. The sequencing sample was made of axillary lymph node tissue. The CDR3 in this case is CASSQGDRGQHF. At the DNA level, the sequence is TGTGCCAGCAGCCAAGGGGACAGGGGGCAGCATTTT.